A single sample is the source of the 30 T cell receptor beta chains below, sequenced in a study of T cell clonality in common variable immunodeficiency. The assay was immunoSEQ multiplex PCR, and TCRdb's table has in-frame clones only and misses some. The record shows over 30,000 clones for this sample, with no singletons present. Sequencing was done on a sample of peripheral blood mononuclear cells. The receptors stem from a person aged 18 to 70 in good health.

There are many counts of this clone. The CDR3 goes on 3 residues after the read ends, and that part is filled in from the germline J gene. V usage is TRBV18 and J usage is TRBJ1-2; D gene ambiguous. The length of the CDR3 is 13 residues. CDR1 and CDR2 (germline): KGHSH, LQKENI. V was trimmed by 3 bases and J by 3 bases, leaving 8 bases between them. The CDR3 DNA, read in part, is TGTGCCAGCTCACCCGTGGCAGACTATGGC. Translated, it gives CASSPVADYG. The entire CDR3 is CASSPVADYGYTF.

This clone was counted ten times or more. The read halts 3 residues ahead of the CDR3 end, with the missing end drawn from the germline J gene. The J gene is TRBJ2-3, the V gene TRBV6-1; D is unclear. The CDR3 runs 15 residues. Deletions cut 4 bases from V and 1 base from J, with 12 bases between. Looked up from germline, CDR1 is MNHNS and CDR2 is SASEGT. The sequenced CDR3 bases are TGTGCCAGCAGTGGCCCGGGTCTCGGCACAGATACG. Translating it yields CASSGPGLGTDT. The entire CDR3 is CASSGPGLGTDTQYF.

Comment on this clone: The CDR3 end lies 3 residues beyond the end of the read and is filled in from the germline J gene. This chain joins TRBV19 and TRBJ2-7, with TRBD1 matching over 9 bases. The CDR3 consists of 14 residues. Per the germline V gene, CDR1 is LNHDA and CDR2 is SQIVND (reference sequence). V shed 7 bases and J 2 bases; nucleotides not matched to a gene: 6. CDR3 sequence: CASTSGDRAYEQYF. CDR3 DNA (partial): TGTGCCAGTACGAGTGGGGACAGGGCCTACGAG.

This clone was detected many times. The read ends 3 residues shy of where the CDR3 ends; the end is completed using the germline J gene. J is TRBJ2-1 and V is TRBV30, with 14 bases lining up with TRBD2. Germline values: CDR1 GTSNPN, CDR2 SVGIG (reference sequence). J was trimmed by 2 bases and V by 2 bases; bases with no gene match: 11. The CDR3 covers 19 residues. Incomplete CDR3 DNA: TGTGCCTGGAGTCCATCCGGGACTAGCGGGAGTAGAGCCTACAATGAG. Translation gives CAWSPSGTSGSRAYNE. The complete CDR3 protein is CAWSPSGTSGSRAYNEQFF.

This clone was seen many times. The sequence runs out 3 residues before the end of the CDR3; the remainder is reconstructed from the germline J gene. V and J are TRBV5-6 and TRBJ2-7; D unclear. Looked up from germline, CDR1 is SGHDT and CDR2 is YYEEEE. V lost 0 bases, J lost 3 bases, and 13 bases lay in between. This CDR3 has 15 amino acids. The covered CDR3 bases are TGTGCCAGCAGCTTGGGATTTCAACTGAACTACGAG. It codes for CASSLGFQLNYE. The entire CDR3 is CASSLGFQLNYEQYF.

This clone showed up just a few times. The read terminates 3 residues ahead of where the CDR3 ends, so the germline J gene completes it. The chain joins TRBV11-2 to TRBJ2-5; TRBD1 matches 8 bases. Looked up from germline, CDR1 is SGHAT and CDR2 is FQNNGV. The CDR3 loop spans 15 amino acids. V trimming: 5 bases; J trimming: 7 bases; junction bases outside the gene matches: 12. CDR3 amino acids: CASSPGDGGQGTQYF. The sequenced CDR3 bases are TGTGCCAGCAGCCCAGGGGACGGTGGACAGGGGACC. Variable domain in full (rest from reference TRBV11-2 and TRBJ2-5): EAGVAQSPRYKIIEKRQSVAFWCNPISGHATLYWYQQILGQGPKLLIQFQNNGVVDDSQLPKDRFSAERLKGVDSTLKIQPAKLEDSAVYLCASSPGDGGQGTQYFGPGTRLLVL.

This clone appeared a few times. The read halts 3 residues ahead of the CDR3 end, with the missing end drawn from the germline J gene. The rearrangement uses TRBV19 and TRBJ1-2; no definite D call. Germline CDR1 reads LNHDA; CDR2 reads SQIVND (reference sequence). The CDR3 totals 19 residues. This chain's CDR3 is CASSIGRLAGLLAKNIYTF. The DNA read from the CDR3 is TGTGCCAGTAGTATAGGGCGGCTAGCGGGATTGCTAGCCAAAAACATC.

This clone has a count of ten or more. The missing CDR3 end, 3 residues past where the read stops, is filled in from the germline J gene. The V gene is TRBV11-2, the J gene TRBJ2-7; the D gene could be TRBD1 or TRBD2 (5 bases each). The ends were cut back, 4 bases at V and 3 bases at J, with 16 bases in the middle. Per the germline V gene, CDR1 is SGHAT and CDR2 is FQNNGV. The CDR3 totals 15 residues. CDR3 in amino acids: CASSSSGRFLYEQYF. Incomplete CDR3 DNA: TGTGCCAGCAGCTCCTCAGGGAGATTCCTCTACGAG.

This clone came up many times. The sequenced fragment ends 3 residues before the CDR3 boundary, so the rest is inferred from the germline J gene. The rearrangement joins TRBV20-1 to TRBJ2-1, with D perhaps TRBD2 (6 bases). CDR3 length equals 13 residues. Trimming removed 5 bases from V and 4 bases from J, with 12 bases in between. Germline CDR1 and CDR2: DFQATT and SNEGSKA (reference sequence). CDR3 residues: CSAWRGEYNEQFF. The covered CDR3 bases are TGCAGTGCTTGGAGGGGCGAGTACAATGAG.

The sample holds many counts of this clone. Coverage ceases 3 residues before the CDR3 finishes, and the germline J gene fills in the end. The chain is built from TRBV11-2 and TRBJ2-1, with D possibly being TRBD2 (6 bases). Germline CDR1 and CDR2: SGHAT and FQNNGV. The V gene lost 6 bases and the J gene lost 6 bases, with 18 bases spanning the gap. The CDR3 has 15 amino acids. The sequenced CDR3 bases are TGTGCCAGCAGGCTAACTAGCTTATCCCGCAATGAG. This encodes CASRLTSLSRNE. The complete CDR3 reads CASRLTSLSRNEQFF.

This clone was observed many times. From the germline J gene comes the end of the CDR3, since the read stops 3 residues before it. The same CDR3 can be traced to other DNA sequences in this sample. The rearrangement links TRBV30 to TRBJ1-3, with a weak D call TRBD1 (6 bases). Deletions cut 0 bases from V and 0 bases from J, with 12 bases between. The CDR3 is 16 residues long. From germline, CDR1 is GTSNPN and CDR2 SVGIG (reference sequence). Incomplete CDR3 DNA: TGTGCCTGGAGTGTTGGACAGCTTAGCTCTGGAAACACC. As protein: CAWSVGQLSSGNT. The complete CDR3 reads CAWSVGQLSSGNTIYF.

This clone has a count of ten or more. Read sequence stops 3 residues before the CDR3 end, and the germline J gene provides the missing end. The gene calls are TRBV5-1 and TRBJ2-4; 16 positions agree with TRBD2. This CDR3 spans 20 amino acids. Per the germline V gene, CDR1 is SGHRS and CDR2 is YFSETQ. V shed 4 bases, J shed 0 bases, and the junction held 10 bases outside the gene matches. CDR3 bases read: TGCGCCAGCAGCCCCTCCGGGACTAGCGGGGGGGATCTAGCCAAAAACATT. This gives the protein CASSPSGTSGGDLAKNI. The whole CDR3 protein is CASSPSGTSGGDLAKNIQYF. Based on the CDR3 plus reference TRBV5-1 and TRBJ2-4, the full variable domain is KAGVTQTPRYLIKTRGQQVTLSCSPISGHRSVSWYQQTPGQGLQFLFEYFSETQRNKGNFPGRFSGRQFSNSRSEMNVSTLELGDSALYLCASSPSGTSGGDLAKNIQYFGAGTRLSVL.

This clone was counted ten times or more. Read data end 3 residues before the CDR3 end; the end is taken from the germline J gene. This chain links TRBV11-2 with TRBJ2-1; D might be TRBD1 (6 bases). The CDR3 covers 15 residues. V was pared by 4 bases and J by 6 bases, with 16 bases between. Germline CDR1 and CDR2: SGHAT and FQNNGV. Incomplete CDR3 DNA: TGTGCCAGCAGCTCTTTCGGGACACCCCTCAATGAG. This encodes CASSSFGTPLNE. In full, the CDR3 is CASSSFGTPLNEQFF.

Partial CDR3 DNA: TGCGCCAGCAGCTTGGAACGACAGGGTGCAAATAATTCACCC. It translates to CASSLERQGANNSP. The whole CDR3 region reads CASSLERQGANNSPLHF. The rearrangement joins TRBV5-1 to TRBJ1-6; TRBD1 aligns across 7 bases. The observed sequence ends 3 residues before the CDR3 terminus, with the missing tail filled in from the germline J gene. The CDR3 loop spans 17 amino acids. After removal of 0 bases from V and 5 bases from J, the junction contained 8 bases not matched to a gene. The germline V gene has CDR1 SGHRS and CDR2 YFSETQ.

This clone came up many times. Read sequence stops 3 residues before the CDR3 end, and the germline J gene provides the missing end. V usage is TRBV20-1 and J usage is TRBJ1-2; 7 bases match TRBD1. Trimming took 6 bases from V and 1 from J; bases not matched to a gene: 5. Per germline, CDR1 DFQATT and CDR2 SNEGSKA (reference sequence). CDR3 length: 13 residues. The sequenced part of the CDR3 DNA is TGCAGTGCACGGGGACAGCTTAACTATGGC. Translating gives CSARGQLNYG. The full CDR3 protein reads CSARGQLNYGYTF.

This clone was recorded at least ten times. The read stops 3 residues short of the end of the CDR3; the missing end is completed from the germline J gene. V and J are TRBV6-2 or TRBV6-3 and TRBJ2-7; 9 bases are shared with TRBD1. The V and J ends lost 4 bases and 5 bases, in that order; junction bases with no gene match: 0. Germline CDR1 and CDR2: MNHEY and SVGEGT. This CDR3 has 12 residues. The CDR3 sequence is CASSWTGDEQYF. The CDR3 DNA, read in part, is TGTGCCAGCAGTTGGACAGGGGACGAG.

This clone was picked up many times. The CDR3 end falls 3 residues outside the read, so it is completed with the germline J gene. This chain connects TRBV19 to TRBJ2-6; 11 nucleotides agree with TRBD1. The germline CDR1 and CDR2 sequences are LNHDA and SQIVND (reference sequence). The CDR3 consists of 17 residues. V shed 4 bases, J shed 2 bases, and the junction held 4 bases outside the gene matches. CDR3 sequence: CASSTGQGVAGANVLTF. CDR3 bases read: TGTGCCAGTAGTACGGGACAGGGGGTCGCTGGGGCCAACGTC.

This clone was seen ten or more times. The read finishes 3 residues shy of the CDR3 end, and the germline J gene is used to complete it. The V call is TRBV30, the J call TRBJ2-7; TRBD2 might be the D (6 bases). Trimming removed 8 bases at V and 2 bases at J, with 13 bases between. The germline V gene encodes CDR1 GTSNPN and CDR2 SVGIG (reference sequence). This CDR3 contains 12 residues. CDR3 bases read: TGTGCCATGGAGGGCAGAACCTACGAG. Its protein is CAMEGRTYE. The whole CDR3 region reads CAMEGRTYEQYF. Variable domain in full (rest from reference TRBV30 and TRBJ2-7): SQTIHQWPATLVQPVGSPLSLECTVEGTSNPNLYWYRQAAGRGLQLLFYSVGIGQISSEVPQNLSASRPQDRQFILSSKKLLLSDSGFYLCAMEGRTYEQYFGPGTRLTVT.

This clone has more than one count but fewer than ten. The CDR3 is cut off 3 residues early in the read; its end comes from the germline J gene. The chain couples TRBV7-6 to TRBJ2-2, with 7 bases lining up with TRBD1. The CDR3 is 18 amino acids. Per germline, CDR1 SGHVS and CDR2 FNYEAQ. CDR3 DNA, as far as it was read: TGTGCCAGCAGCCTGACAGGGCGCCCAAGCTCCTATAATTCACCG. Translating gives CASSLTGRPSSYNSP. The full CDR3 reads CASSLTGRPSSYNSPLFF.

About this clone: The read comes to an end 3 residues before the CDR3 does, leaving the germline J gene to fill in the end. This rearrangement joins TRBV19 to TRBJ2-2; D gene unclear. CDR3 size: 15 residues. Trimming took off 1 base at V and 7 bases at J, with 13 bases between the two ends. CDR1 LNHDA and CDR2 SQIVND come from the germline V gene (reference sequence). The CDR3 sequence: CASSIGPLQVGELFF. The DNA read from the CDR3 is TGTGCCAGTAGTATAGGTCCACTCCAGGTCGGGGAG.

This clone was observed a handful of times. CDR3 sequence reads: CASRKLAGQETQYF. The CDR3 bases that were read are TGTGCCAGCAGGAAGCTAGCGGGACAAGAGACG. The rearrangement uses TRBV6-2 or TRBV6-3 and TRBJ2-3; TRBD2 matches 9 bases. The sequence runs out 3 residues before the end of the CDR3; the remainder is reconstructed from the germline J gene. Germline V gene data show CDR1 as MNHEY and CDR2 as SVGEGT. The CDR3 is 14 amino acids.

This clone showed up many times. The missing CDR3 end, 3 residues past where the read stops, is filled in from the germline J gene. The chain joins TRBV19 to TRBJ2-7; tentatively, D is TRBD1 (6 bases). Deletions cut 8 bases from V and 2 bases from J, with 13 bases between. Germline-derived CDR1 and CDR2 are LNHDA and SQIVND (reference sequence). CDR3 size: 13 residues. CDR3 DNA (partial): TGTGCCAGTCGGGACACCCTCACCTACGAG. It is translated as CASRDTLTYE. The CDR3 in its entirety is CASRDTLTYEQYF.

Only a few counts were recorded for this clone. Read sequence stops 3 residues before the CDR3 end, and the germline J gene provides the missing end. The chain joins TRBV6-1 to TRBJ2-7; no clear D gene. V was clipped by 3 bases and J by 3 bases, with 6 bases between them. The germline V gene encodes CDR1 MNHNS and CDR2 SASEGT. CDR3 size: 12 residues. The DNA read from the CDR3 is TGTGCCAGCAGTGAGCAACACTACGAG. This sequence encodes CASSEQHYE. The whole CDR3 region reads CASSEQHYEQYF.

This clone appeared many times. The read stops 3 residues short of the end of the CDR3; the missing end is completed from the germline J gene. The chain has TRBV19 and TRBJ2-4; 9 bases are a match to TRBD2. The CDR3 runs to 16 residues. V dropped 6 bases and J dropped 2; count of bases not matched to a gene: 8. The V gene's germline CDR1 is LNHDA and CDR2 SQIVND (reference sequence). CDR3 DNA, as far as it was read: TGTGCCAGTAGGTCTTCTAGCGGGAAAACCAAAAACATT. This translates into CASRSSSGKTKNI. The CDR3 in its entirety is CASRSSSGKTKNIQYF.

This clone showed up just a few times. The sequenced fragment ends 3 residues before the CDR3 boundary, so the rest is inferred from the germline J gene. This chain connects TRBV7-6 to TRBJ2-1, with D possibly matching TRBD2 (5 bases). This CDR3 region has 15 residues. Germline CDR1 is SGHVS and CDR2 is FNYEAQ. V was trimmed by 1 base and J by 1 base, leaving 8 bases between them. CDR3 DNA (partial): TGTGCCAGCAGCTTAGAGACTAATTCCTACAATGAG. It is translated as CASSLETNSYNE. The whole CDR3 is CASSLETNSYNEQFF.

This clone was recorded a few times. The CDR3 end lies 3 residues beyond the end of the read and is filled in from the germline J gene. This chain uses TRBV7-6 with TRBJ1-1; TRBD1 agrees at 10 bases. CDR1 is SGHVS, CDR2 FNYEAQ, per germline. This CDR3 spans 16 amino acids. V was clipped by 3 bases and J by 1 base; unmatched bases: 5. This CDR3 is CASSFRQGAPNTEAFF. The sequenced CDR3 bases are TGTGCCAGCAGCTTCCGACAGGGGGCGCCGAACACTGAA.

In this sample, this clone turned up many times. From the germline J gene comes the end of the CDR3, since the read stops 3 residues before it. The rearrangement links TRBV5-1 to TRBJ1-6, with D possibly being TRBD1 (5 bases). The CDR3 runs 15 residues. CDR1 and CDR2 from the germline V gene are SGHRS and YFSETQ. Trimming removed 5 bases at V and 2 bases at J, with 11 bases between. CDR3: CASRAGVTYNSPLHF. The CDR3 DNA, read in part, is TGCGCCAGCAGGGCGGGGGTCACCTATAATTCACCC.

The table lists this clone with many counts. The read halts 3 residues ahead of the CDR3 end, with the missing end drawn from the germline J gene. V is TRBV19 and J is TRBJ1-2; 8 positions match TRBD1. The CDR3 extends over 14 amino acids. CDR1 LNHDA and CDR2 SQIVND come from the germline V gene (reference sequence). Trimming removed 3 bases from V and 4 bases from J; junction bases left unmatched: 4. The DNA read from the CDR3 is TGTGCCAGTAGTATTCCGACAGGGGTCTATGGC. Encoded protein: CASSIPTGVYG. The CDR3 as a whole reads CASSIPTGVYGYTF. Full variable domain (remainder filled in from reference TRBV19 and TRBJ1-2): DGGITQSPKYLFRKEGQNVTLSCEQNLNHDAMYWYRQDPGQGLRLIYYSQIVNDFQKGDIAEGYSVSREKKESFPLTVTSAQKNPTAFYLCASSIPTGVYGYTFGSGTRLTVV.

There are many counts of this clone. The CDR3 is CATLAGQGASYEQYF. The DNA read from the CDR3 is TGTGCCACGCTAGCTGGACAGGGCGCTTCCTACGAG. The chain combines TRBV19 with TRBJ2-7; TRBD1 matches 8 bases. The CDR3 extends 3 residues past the end of the read, so its final part is completed from the germline J gene. V shed 10 bases, J shed 1 base, and the junction held 12 bases outside the gene matches. Germline values: CDR1 LNHDA, CDR2 SQIVND (reference sequence). This CDR3 region has 15 residues.

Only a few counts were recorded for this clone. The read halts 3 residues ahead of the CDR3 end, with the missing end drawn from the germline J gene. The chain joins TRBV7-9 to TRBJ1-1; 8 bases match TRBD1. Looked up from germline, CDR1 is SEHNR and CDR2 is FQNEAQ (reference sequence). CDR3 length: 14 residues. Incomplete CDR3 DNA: TGTGCCAGCAGCCTCGGACAGGGCTACAATGAG. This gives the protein CASSLGQGYNE. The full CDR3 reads CASSLGQGYNEAFF.